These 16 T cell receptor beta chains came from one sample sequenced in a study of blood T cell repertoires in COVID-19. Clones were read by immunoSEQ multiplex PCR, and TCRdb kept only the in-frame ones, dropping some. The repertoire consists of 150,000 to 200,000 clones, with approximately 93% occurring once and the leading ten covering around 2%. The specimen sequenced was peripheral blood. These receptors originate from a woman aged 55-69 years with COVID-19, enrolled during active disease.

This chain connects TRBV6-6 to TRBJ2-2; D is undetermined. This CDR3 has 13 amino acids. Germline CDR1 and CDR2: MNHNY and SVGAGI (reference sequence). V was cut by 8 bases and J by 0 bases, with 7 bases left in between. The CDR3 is CASAVANTGELFF. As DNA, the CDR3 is TGTGCCAGCGCAGTCGCGAACACCGGGGAGCTGTTTTTT.

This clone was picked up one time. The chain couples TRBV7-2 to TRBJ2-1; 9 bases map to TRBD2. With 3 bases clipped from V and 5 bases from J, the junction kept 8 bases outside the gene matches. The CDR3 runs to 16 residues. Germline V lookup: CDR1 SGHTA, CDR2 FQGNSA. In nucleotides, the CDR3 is TGTGCCAGCAGCTTGGCGGCGACTAGCGGAAACAATGAGCAGTTCTTC. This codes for CASSLAATSGNNEQFF.

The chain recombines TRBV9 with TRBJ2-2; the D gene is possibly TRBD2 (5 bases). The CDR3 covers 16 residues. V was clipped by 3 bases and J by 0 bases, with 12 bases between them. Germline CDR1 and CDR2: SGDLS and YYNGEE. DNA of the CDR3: TGTGCCAGCAGCGCCTTAGCGATTCCGAACACCGGGGAGCTGTTTTTT. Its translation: CASSALAIPNTGELFF. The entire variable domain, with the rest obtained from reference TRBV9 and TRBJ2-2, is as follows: DSGVTQTPKHLITATGQRVTLRCSPRSGDLSVYWYQQSLDQGLQFLIQYYNGEERAKGNILERFSAQQFPDLHSELNLSSLELGDSALYFCASSALAIPNTGELFFGEGSRLTVL.

The CDR3: CASSFLAGGTDTQYF. As DNA, the CDR3 is TGTGCCAGCAGTTTCCTAGCGGGGGGCACAGATACGCAGTATTTT. The chain uses TRBV28 and TRBJ2-3, with TRBD2 identical over 10 bases. In germline, CDR1 is MDHEN, CDR2 SYDVKM. J lost 1 base, V lost 3 bases, and 1 base had no gene match. CDR3 length: 15 amino acids.

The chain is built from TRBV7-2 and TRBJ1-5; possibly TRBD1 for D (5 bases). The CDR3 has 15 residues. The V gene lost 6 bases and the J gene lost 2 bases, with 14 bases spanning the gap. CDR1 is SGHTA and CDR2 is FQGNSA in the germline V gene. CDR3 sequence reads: CASRLGGRGNQPQHF. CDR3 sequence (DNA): TGTGCCAGCAGACTGGGGGGTCGTGGCAATCAGCCCCAGCATTTT. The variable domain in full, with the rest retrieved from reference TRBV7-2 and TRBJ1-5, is GAGVSQSPSNKVTEKGKDVELRCDPISGHTALYWYRQSLGQGLEFLIYFQGNSAPDKSGLPSDRFSAERTGGSVSTLTIQRTQQEDSAVYLCASRLGGRGNQPQHFGDGTRLSIL.

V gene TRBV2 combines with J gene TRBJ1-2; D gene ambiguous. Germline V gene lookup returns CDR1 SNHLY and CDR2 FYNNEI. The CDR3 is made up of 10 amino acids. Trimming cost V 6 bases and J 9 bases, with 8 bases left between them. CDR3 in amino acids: CASSEQSYTF. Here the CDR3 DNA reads TGTGCCAGCAGCGAACAGAGCTACACCTTC. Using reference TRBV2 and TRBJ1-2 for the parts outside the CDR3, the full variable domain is EPEVTQTPSHQVTQMGQEVILRCVPISNHLYFYWYRQILGQKVEFLVSFYNNEISEKSEIFDDQFSVERPDGSNFTLKIRSTKLEDSAMYFCASSEQSYTFGSGTRLTVV.

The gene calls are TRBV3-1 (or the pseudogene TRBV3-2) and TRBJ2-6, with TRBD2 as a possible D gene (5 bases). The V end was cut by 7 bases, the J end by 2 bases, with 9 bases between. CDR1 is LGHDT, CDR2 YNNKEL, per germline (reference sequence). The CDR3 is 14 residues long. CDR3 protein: CASTVGAGANVLTF. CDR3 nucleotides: TGTGCCAGCACAGTCGGGGCTGGGGCCAACGTCCTGACTTTC.

As DNA, the CDR3 is TGTGCCAGCAGTGCATATGGACAAGCTAACTATGGCTACACCTTC. This encodes CASSAYGQANYGYTF. The gene calls are TRBV6-4 and TRBJ1-2; D might be TRBD1 (5 bases). CDR1 MRHNA and CDR2 SNTAGT come from the germline V gene. This CDR3 is 15 amino acids long. V lost 4 bases and J 0 bases, leaving 12 bases between the germline ends.

The CDR3 bases are TGTGCCAGCCGCGGGACAGGGGAAGAGACCCAGTACTTC. Encoded protein: CASRGTGEETQYF. The genes are TRBV7-8 and TRBJ2-5, with 10 bases lining up with TRBD1. J lost 3 bases, V lost 8 bases, and 3 bases had no gene match. CDR3 size: 13 residues. Germline lookup yields CDR1 SGHVS and CDR2 FQNEAQ. Supplemented by reference TRBV7-8 and TRBJ2-5, the full variable domain reads GAGVSQSPRYKVAKRGQDVALRCDPISGHVSLFWYQQALGQGPEFLTYFQNEAQLDKSGLPSDRFFAERPEGSVSTLKIQRTQQEDSAVYLCASRGTGEETQYFGPGTRLLVL.

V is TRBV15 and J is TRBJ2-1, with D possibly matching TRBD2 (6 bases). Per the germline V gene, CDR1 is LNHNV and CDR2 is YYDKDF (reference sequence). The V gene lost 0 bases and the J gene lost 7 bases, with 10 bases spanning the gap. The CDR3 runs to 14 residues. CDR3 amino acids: CATSRDVGGNEQFF. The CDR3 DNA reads TGTGCCACCAGCAGAGATGTAGGAGGGAATGAGCAGTTCTTC.

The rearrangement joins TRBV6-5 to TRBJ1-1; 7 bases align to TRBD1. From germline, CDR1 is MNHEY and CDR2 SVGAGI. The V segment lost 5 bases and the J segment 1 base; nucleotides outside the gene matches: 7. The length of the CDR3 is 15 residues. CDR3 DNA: TGTGCCAGCAGTCCCTGGGACAGACAGAACACTGAAGCTTTCTTT. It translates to CASSPWDRQNTEAFF.

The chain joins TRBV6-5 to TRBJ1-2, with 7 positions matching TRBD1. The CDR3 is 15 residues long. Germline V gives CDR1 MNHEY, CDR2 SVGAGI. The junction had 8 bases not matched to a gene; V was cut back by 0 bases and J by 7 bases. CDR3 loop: CASSYSGQALAGYTF. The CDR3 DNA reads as TGTGCCAGCAGTTACTCTGGACAGGCCCTGGCTGGCTACACCTTC.

CDR3: CASSEGDSSYEQYF. As DNA, the CDR3 is TGTGCCAGCAGTGAAGGGGACAGCTCCTACGAGCAGTACTTC. The genes are TRBV6-1 and TRBJ2-7, with 7 bases that match TRBD1. Trimming cost V 1 base and J 0 bases; bases outside gene matches: 0. This CDR3 spans 14 amino acids. From germline, CDR1 is MNHNS and CDR2 SASEGT.

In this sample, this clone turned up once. As DNA, the CDR3 is TGTGCCAGTAGTGCAGGACAGGGCGGCACTGAAGCTTTCTTT. As protein: CASSAGQGGTEAFF. This chain links TRBV19 with TRBJ1-1, with TRBD1 identical over 8 bases. CDR3 size: 14 residues. The V gene's germline CDR1 is LNHDA and CDR2 SQIVND (reference sequence). The trim removed 5 bases at V and 4 bases at J, leaving 6 bases unmatched. Looking up the rest from reference TRBV19 and TRBJ1-1 gives the full variable domain: DGGITQSPKYLFRKEGQNVTLSCEQNLNHDAMYWYRQDPGQGLRLIYYSQIVNDFQKGDIAEGYSVSREKKESFPLTVTSAQKNPTAFYLCASSAGQGGTEAFFGQGTRLTVV.

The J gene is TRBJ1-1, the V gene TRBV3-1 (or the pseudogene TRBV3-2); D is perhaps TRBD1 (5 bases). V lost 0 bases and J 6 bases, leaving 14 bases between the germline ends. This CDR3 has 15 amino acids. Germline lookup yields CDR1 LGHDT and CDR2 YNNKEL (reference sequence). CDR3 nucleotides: TGTGCCAGCAGCCAAGACCCAGGGTTAGGGCCTGAAGCTTTCTTT. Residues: CASSQDPGLGPEAFF.

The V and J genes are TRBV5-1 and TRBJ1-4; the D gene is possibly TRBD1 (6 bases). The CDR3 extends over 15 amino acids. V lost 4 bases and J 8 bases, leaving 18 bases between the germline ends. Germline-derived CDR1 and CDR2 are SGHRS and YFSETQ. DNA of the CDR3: TGCGCCAGCAGCGCGGGGGCGGGTGGAGGCGAAAAACTGTTTTTT. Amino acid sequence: CASSAGAGGGEKLFF.